Detailed here is one TCR beta chain. Its target is not known. Patients were all untreated before their thyroid surgery. Per the original methods: Building a distant-metastasis classifier for papillary thyroid cancer drew on CDR3 differences across clinicopathological groups. With MiXCR, TCRdb called clones anew from the PCR reads. For this entry, the V and J calls and clone size follow TCRdb and not the study's own pipeline. The sample records tens of thousands of clones, 20% to 25% being singletons. The sample belongs to a study of metastatic and nonmetastatic thyroid tumors. Study-level background: Repertoire comparison spanned blood and tumor or nodule tissue of malignant and benign thyroid patients.

Trimming took 4 bases from V and 10 from J; bases not matched to a gene: 9. This CDR3 spans 16 amino acids. Broader study findings: Within blood and tumor, benign nodules reportedly had significantly lower TCR beta diversity than malignant thyroid tumors did.

The chain is built from TRBV12-3 or TRBV12-4 and TRBJ2-1, with 14 bases fitting TRBD2. The receptor's source is a female donor with papillary thyroid cancer or a benign thyroid nodule (not recorded which). Some clones in this sample may be carry-over from other donors' samples. The sample taken for sequencing was tumor tissue. CDR3 bases: TGTGCCAGCAGTTCCCGACTAGCGGGAGGGCCTATGGAGCAGTTCTTC. Residues: CASSSRLAGGPMEQFF.